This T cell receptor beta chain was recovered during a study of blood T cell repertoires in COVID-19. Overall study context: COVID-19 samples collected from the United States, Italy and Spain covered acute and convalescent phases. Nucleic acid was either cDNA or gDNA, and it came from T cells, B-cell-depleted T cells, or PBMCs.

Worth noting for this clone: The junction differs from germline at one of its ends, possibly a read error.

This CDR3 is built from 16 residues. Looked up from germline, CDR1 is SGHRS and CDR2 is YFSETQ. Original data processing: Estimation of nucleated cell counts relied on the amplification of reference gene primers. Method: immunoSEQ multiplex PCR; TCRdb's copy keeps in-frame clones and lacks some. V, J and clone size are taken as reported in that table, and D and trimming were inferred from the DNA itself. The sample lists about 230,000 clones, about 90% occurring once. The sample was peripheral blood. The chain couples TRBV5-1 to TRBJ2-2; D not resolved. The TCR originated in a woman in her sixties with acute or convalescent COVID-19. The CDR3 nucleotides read TGCGCCAGCAGCTCCTCGGCACACGTGAACAGCGGGGAGCTGTTTTTT. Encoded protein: CASSSSAHVNSGELFF.